Shown below are 20 T cell receptor beta chains from a single sample sequenced in a study of Ad26.COV2.S vaccination and SARS-CoV-2 variants. Specified treatment: 19 received Ad26.COV2.S at low or high dose, single or two shots; roughly five received placebo; per-sample allocation not given. The study sampled participants on day 63 after the first vaccine or placebo injection. Only in-frame clones appear in the TCRdb table, and some are missing; sequencing was by immunoSEQ multiplex PCR. The sample has around 250,000 clones, approximately 88% seen once; the top ten hold under 3%. The source material was peripheral blood, sampled in a trial of Ad26.COV2.S vaccine versus placebo. These receptors were collected from a person between 18 and 65 years old who received the Ad26.COV2.S COVID-19 vaccine or a placebo.

V usage is TRBV19 and J usage is TRBJ1-3; D gene ambiguous. V lost 10 bases, J lost 0 bases, and 10 bases lay in between. The CDR3 has 13 amino acids. The V gene's germline CDR1 is LNHDA and CDR2 SQIVND (reference sequence). The CDR3 loop reads CATGRGSGNTIYF. CDR3 coding DNA: TGTGCCACAGGACGGGGCTCTGGAAACACCATATATTTT. Looking up the rest from reference TRBV19 and TRBJ1-3 gives the full variable domain: DGGITQSPKYLFRKEGQNVTLSCEQNLNHDAMYWYRQDPGQGLRLIYYSQIVNDFQKGDIAEGYSVSREKKESFPLTVTSAQKNPTAFYLCATGRGSGNTIYFGEGSWLTVV.

The chain links TRBV25-1 to TRBJ1-4, with 7 bases identical to TRBD1. This CDR3 region has 16 residues. V dropped 4 bases and J dropped 5; count of bases not matched to a gene: 10. In germline, CDR1 is MGHDK, CDR2 SYGVNS. The CDR3 nucleotides are TGTGCCAGCAGTGGAGCTCGGACAGGACTAAATGAAAAACTGTTTTTT. Protein sequence: CASSGARTGLNEKLFF.

The chain links TRBV4-3 to TRBJ2-3, with D possibly being TRBD2 (5 bases). Trimming pared 0 bases from V and 1 base from J, leaving 17 bases between. The CDR3 consists of 18 residues. Germline V gives CDR1 LGHNA, CDR2 YSLEER. The CDR3 protein is CASSQDPLGSVGTDTQYF. DNA of the CDR3: TGCGCCAGCAGCCAAGACCCATTAGGTAGCGTGGGCACAGATACGCAGTATTTT.

This chain uses TRBV6-2 or TRBV6-3 with TRBJ1-3; D is unresolved. This CDR3 has 15 residues. Germline-derived CDR1 and CDR2 are MNHEY and SVGEGT. Trimming took 2 bases from V and 0 from J, leaving 8 bases between them. CDR3 sequence: CASSYGPLSGNTIYF. The CDR3 DNA sequence: TGTGCCAGCAGTTACGGGCCGCTCTCTGGAAACACCATATATTTT.

The chain recombines TRBV7-9 with TRBJ1-1; TRBD1 agrees at 7 bases. The CDR3 consists of 15 residues. CDR1 SEHNR and CDR2 FQNEAQ come from the germline V gene (reference sequence). Unmatched junction bases numbered 10, after V lost 5 bases and J lost 4 bases. CDR3 sequence reads: CASSTQTGIGTEAFF. The CDR3 DNA sequence: TGTGCCAGCAGCACCCAGACAGGGATCGGCACTGAAGCTTTCTTT. Based on the CDR3 plus reference TRBV7-9 and TRBJ1-1, the full variable domain is DTGVSQNPRHKITKRGQNVTFRCDPISEHNRLYWYRQTLGQGPEFLTYFQNEAQLEKSRLLSDRFSAERPKGSFSTLEIQRTEQGDSAMYLCASSTQTGIGTEAFFGQGTRLTVV.

This rearrangement joins TRBV11-3 to TRBJ2-3; 7 bases align to TRBD2. The ends lost 4 bases at V and 1 base at J; junction bases unmatched: 11. The CDR3 has 17 residues. Germline V lookup: CDR1 SGHNT, CDR2 YENEEA. The CDR3 DNA sequence: TGTGCCAGCAGCTCCCGGCTAGCGGAGGTGTGCACAGATACGCAGTATTTT. This codes for CASSSRLAEVCTDTQYF. The variable domain in full, completed from reference TRBV11-3 and TRBJ2-3, reads EAGVVQSPRYKIIEKKQPVAFWCNPISGHNTLYWYLQNLGQGPELLIRYENEEAVDDSQLPKDRFSAERLKGVDSTLKIQPAELGDSAVYLCASSSRLAEVCTDTQYFGPGTRLTVL.

This clone occurred a few times. The chain carries TRBV6-2 or TRBV6-3 and TRBJ1-5, with 7 nucleotides matching TRBD1. Trimming removed 2 bases from V and 3 bases from J; junction bases left unmatched: 7. This CDR3 has 16 amino acids. CDR1 is MNHEY and CDR2 is SVGEGT in the germline V gene. This CDR3 is CASSYGRQGNNQPQHF. CDR3 nucleotide sequence: TGTGCCAGCAGTTACGGGAGACAGGGAAACAATCAGCCCCAGCATTTT.

This chain joins TRBV5-1 and TRBJ2-2; 8 bases fit TRBD2. V lost 1 base and J lost 2; bases outside the gene matches: 1. This CDR3 has 15 residues. The germline V gene encodes CDR1 SGHRS and CDR2 YFSETQ. In DNA, the CDR3 is TGCGCCAGCAGCTTGACTAGCGGAAACACCGGGGAGCTGTTTTTT. The encoded protein is CASSLTSGNTGELFF.

The chain uses TRBV27 and TRBJ1-1; 8 bases agree with TRBD1. Germline V lookup: CDR1 MNHEY, CDR2 SMNVEV (reference sequence). V trimming: 3 bases; J trimming: 0 bases; junction bases outside the gene matches: 12. The length of the CDR3 is 18 residues. The CDR3 protein is CASSFHGQGRYMNTEAFF. The CDR3 DNA follows: TGTGCCAGCAGTTTCCACGGACAGGGTAGATACATGAACACTGAAGCTTTCTTT.

The genes are TRBV12-3 or TRBV12-4 and TRBJ1-2; 9 bases map to TRBD1. The CDR3 covers 13 residues. Germline trimming cut 5 bases from V and 5 bases from J; bases unmatched to any gene: 3. CDR3: CASSRTGVYGYTF. The CDR3 DNA is TGTGCCAGCAGTAGGACAGGGGTGTATGGCTACACCTTC.

The chain recombines TRBV7-2 with TRBJ1-5; weak D call: TRBD1 (5 bases). The V gene lost 1 base and the J gene lost 0 bases, with 10 bases spanning the gap. This CDR3 region has 16 residues. The germline V gene encodes CDR1 SGHTA and CDR2 FQGNSA. The CDR3 DNA sequence: TGTGCCAGCAGCTTAGGCCAGGGACTTAGCAATCAGCCCCAGCATTTT. As protein: CASSLGQGLSNQPQHF.

The CDR3 nucleotides are TGCGCCAGCAGCCAAGTGCCAGCGGGGGGGCAAGACGGGGAGCTGTTTTTT. This sequence encodes CASSQVPAGGQDGELFF. This chain links TRBV4-3 with TRBJ2-2; 10 nucleotides line up with TRBD2. This CDR3 is built from 17 residues. CDR1 is LGHNA and CDR2 is YSLEER in the germline V gene. The junction had 9 bases not matched to a gene; V was cut back by 1 base and J by 7 bases.

This clone was counted a few times. The genes are TRBV18 and TRBJ2-7, with 8 nucleotides matching TRBD2. This CDR3 is built from 14 residues. With V trimmed by 3 bases and J by 2 bases, 3 bases remained unmatched. Germline V CDR1 and CDR2: KGHSH, LQKENI. CDR3 nucleotide sequence: TGTGCCAGCTCACCCACTAGCGGCGCCTACGAGCAGTACGTC. Amino acids: CASSPTSGAYEQYV.

The chain combines TRBV5-1 with TRBJ2-1; 9 bases fit TRBD1. Germline V gene data show CDR1 as SGHRS and CDR2 as YFSETQ. J gave up 8 bases and V 4 bases, and 7 bases lay outside the gene matches. The CDR3 consists of 14 residues. The CDR3 spells CASSIGTGIDEQFF. CDR3 nucleotide sequence: TGCGCCAGCAGCATAGGGACAGGGATCGATGAGCAGTTCTTC.

The rearrangement joins TRBV6-4 to TRBJ1-1; unclear D gene. The CDR3 is 13 residues long. V was shortened by 4 bases and J by 0 bases, with 6 bases between the two germline ends. Germline assignment: CDR1 MRHNA and CDR2 SNTAGT. CDR3 bases: TGTGCCAGCAGTGCTCAACTGAACACTGAAGCTTTCTTT. Its translation is CASSAQLNTEAFF.

V gene TRBV5-1 combines with J gene TRBJ2-3, with D possibly TRBD1 on 6 matching bases. The V end lost 7 bases, the J end lost 0 bases, and 15 bases lay between the germline ends. This CDR3 spans 15 amino acids. Germline CDR1 and CDR2: SGHRS and YFSETQ. The CDR3: CASETGHSSTDTQYF. Written as DNA, the CDR3 is TGCGCCAGCGAAACAGGGCATAGTAGCACAGATACGCAGTATTTT.

The chain combines TRBV5-6 with TRBJ1-2; 11 positions match TRBD1. There are 14 residues in the CDR3. V was clipped by 4 bases and J by 7 bases; unmatched bases: 6. Germline V CDR1 and CDR2: SGHDT, YYEEEE. CDR3 sequence reads: CASSLDRGQVGYTF. As DNA, the CDR3 is TGTGCCAGCAGCCTGGACAGGGGGCAAGTTGGCTACACCTTC.

This chain joins TRBV7-9 and TRBJ1-1; D uncertain. The germline V and J ends were trimmed by 6 bases and 2 bases, with 13 bases remaining between them. Germline values: CDR1 SEHNR, CDR2 FQNEAQ (reference sequence). The CDR3 is made up of 14 amino acids. CDR3 loop: CASSRPEGNTEAFF. The CDR3 DNA follows: TGTGCCAGCAGTCGACCTGAGGGAAACACTGAAGCTTTCTTT.

The table lists this clone with a count of one. V gene TRBV28 combines with J gene TRBJ1-1; D gene ambiguous. The V gene lost 6 bases and the J gene lost 4 bases, with 9 bases spanning the gap. CDR1 and CDR2 from the germline V gene are MDHEN and SYDVKM. The CDR3 consists of 12 residues. CDR3 nucleotides: TGTGCCAGCAGCATTCGGGGCACTGAAGCTTTCTTT. Its translation is CASSIRGTEAFF.

J is TRBJ1-2 and V is TRBV5-4, with D uncertain. The germline gives CDR1 SGHNT, CDR2 YYREEE (reference sequence). The CDR3 runs 15 residues. V lost 0 bases and J lost 4, with 13 bases in between. As DNA, the CDR3 is TGTGCCAGCAGCTTGGGGGCAGAAGAGCTCTATGGCTACACCTTC. Protein sequence: CASSLGAEELYGYTF.